This TCR beta chain was documented in a study of early T cells in non-severe SARS-CoV-2 infection. Overall study context: Chains stayed unpaired after sequencing of bulk RNA from unsorted whole blood. The study, taken as a whole, reports: Private and CD4 specificities were missed by VDJdb matching, skewed to anti-spike CD8.

As part of library construction, unique molecular identifiers were attached to individual cDNA molecules. TCRdb reprocessed the 5' RACE reads via MiXCR and lists one record per CDR3 protein. The profile shows tens of thousands of distinct CDR3 sequences, 10% to 15% of them singletons. This clonotype was seen a few times. The antigen is undetermined. The sample was whole blood. The source of this sequence is an adult who was a healthcare worker with PCR-confirmed SARS-CoV-2 infection or an uninfected control (not recorded which).

The CDR3 sequence is CASSLAPGNTGELFF. As DNA, the CDR3 is TGTGCCAGCAGCTTAGCCCCGGGCAACACCGGGGAGCTGTTTTTT. The rearrangement uses TRBV11-2 and TRBJ2-2; D not resolved. This CDR3 has 15 residues. Trimming cost V 1 base and J 2 bases, with 8 bases left between them. Germline V gene lookup returns CDR1 SGHAT and CDR2 FQNNGV.